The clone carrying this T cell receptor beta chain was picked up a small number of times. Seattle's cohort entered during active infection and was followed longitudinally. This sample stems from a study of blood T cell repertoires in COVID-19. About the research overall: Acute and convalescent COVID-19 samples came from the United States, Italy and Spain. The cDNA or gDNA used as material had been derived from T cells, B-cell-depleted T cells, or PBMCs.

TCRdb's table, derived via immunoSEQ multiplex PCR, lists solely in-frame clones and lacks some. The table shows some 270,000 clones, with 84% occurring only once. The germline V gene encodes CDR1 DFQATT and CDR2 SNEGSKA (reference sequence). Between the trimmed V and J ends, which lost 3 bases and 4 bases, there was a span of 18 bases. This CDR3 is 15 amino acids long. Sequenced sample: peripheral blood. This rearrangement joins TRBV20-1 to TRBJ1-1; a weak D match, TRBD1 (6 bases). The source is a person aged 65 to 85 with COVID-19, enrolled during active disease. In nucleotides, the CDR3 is TGCAGTGCTAGTCCCCCTACAGGGCTCCCCACTGAAGCTTTCTTT. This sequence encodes CSASPPTGLPTEAFF.